This is a list of T cell receptor beta chains from one sample in a study of PD-1 blockade in classical Hodgkin lymphoma. Generated by immunoSEQ multiplex PCR, the TCRdb table keeps only in-frame clones and is missing some. Of just over 9,500 clones listed, approximately 77% were seen once; the top ten hold about 4.5%. This specimen consisted of CD4+ T cells from blood, obtained before the fourth cycle of nivolumab. The receptors stem from a human donor with classical Hodgkin lymphoma. Both conserved end residues are part of each CDR3. D genes are given only for firm matches. Some rows have no size entry. The others give once, few or many, or a class for an expanded clone.

V gene	D gene	clone size	J gene	CDR3 protein	CDR3 DNA
TRBV5-4	.	large	TRBJ2-7	CASSRADSTYEQYF	TGTGCCAGCAGCCGCGCCGACAGCACCTACGAGCAGTACTTC
TRBV28	TRBD1	.	TRBJ1-1	CASSSIGTGGTEAFF	TGTGCCAGCAGTTCCATCGGGACAGGGGGCACTGAAGCTTTCTTT
TRBV4-1	.	.	TRBJ1-5	CASSQDRGQAQHF	TGCGCCAGCAGCCAAGATCGAGGGCAGGCCCAGCATTTT
TRBV15	.	.	TRBJ1-2	CATSRGGASYGYTF	TGTGCCACCAGCAGAGGAGGGGCATCCTATGGCTACACCTTC
TRBV5-4	.	.	TRBJ2-5	CASSLDSKETQYF	TGTGCCAGCAGCCTGGACTCGAAAGAGACCCAGTACTTC
TRBV7-2	TRBD1	few	TRBJ1-2	CASSLGTGIDYGYTF	TGTGCCAGCAGCTTAGGGACAGGAATCGACTATGGCTACACCTTC
TRBV6-5	.	.	TRBJ2-5	CASSYSQGKETQYF	TGTGCCAGCAGTTACTCACAGGGCAAAGAGACCCAGTACTTC
TRBV6-5	.	.	TRBJ2-5	CASSYSWGETQYF	TGTGCCAGCAGTTACTCATGGGGAGAGACCCAGTACTTC
TRBV5-4	.	.	TRBJ1-1	CASSLGGQKMNTEAFF	TGTGCCAGCAGCTTGGGCGGGCAGAAGATGAACACTGAAGCTTTCTTT
TRBV7-3	.	once	TRBJ2-6	CASSPASSGANVLTF	TGTGCCAGCAGCCCCGCGTCCTCTGGGGCCAACGTCCTGACTTTC
TRBV4-3	TRBD1	.	TRBJ1-1	CASSQDHGQGLTEAFF	TGCGCCAGCAGCCAAGATCATGGACAGGGGTTAACTGAAGCTTTCTTT
TRBV6-1	TRBD1	.	TRBJ2-5	CASRRTGETQYF	TGTGCCAGCAGGAGGACAGGGGAGACCCAGTACTTC
TRBV5-1	.	few	TRBJ1-5	CASSSGFGNQPQHF	TGCGCCAGCAGCTCGGGGTTCGGCAATCAGCCCCAGCATTTT
TRBV4-2	TRBD1	.	TRBJ1-6	CASSQQKPGQGVVSPLHF	TGTGCCAGCAGCCAGCAAAAACCCGGACAGGGGGTTGTATCACCCCTCCACTTT
TRBV7-9	TRBD2	.	TRBJ2-3	CASSSTRLAGGTDTQYF	TGTGCCAGCAGCTCTACCCGACTAGCGGGGGGGACAGATACGCAGTATTTT
TRBV5-1	.	.	TRBJ2-2	CASSLAGREDGELFF	TGCGCCAGCAGCTTGGCCGGCAGGGAAGACGGGGAGCTGTTTTTT
TRBV29-1	.	.	TRBJ2-2	CSVTSPGGDTGELFF	TGCAGCGTTACGTCCCCGGGGGGCGACACCGGGGAGCTGTTTTTT
TRBV5-4	.	.	TRBJ1-4	CASSRDSRMGEKLFF	TGTGCCAGCAGCAGGGACTCCCGGATGGGTGAAAAACTGTTTTTT
TRBV5-1	.	few	TRBJ2-6	CASSLGPSFNSGANVLTF	TGCGCCAGCAGCTTGGGGCCCAGTTTTAACTCTGGGGCCAACGTCCTGACTTTC
TRBV25-1	.	medium-sized	TRBJ2-5	CASSDSPKETQYF	TGTGCCAGCAGTGATTCCCCAAAAGAGACCCAGTACTTC
TRBV28	TRBD1	few	TRBJ1-5	CASMTGNQPQHF	TGTGCCAGCATGACAGGGAATCAGCCCCAGCATTTT
TRBV11-1	TRBD1	.	TRBJ2-7	CASSGAGTGRNYEQYF	TGTGCCAGCAGCGGGGCTGGGACAGGGCGTAACTACGAGCAGTACTTC
TRBV5-6	TRBD1	.	TRBJ1-5	CASSLGGTGRAAGQPQHF	TGTGCCAGCAGCTTGGGGGGGACAGGGAGGGCCGCGGGTCAGCCCCAGCATTTT
TRBV6-1	TRBD1	.	TRBJ2-2	CASSDPGQVTGELFF	TGTGCCAGCAGTGATCCGGGACAGGTCACCGGGGAGCTGTTTTTT
TRBV5-4	TRBD2	medium-sized	TRBJ2-4	CASSYGGGPQQGYF	TGTGCCAGCAGCTATGGGGGGGGACCGCAACAAGGTTACTTC
TRBV7-8	TRBD1	.	TRBJ1-3	CASSSRQGPGTGNTIYF	TGTGCCAGCAGCTCCAGACAGGGCCCTGGAACTGGAAACACCATATATTTT
TRBV4-2	.	.	TRBJ1-1	CASSQVRGEMDTEAFF	TGTGCCAGCAGCCAAGTCCGGGGGGAGATGGACACTGAAGCTTTCTTT
TRBV7-2	.	.	TRBJ2-5	CASSLGGAQETQYF	TGTGCCAGCAGCTTAGGGGGGGCCCAAGAGACCCAGTACTTC
TRBV6-1	.	.	TRBJ2-6	CASSEGRGQGQRTLSGANVLTF	TGTGCCAGCAGTGAAGGCCGGGGGCAGGGCCAACGGACCCTCTCTGGGGCCAACGTCCTGACTTTC
TRBV18	.	few	TRBJ1-2	CASSPVIGGRFGYTF	TGTGCCAGCTCACCAGTGATTGGGGGCCGTTTCGGCTACACCTTC
TRBV2	TRBD1	once	TRBJ1-1	CASRGDSGHTEAFF	TGTGCCAGCAGAGGGGACAGTGGGCACACTGAAGCTTTCTTT
TRBV21-1	.	.	TRBJ1-2	CASSKDSTGGSCGYTF	TGTGCCAGCAGCAAAGATAGCACAGGGGGTAGCTGTGGCTACACCTTC
TRBV5-4	TRBD1	.	TRBJ1-1	CASSPTGQSNTEAFF	TGTGCCAGCAGCCCGACGGGACAGTCGAACACTGAAGCTTTCTTT
TRBV11-1	.	.	TRBJ1-1	CASSLWNTEAFF	TGTGCCAGCAGCTTATGGAACACTGAAGCTTTCTTT
TRBV5-1	.	once	TRBJ2-1	CASSSGPFYNEQFF	TGCGCCAGCAGCTCCGGGCCTTTTTACAATGAGCAGTTCTTC
TRBV6-1	.	.	TRBJ1-3	CASSEGDIPGNTIYF	TGTGCCAGCAGTGAAGGGGACATTCCTGGAAACACCATATATTTT
TRBV19	TRBD1	.	TRBJ1-1	CASSEQGSTEAFF	TGTGCCAGTAGTGAACAGGGGAGCACTGAAGCTTTCTTT
TRBV1	.	once	TRBJ1-3	CTSSQDLVQGAWAKGNTIYF	.
TRBV2	.	.	TRBJ2-3	CASSDRNTDTQYF	TGTGCCAGCAGTGACAGGAACACAGATACGCAGTATTTT
TRBV6-6	.	.	TRBJ2-5	CASRIGQETQYF	TGTGCCAGTCGGATAGGGCAAGAGACCCAGTACTTC
TRBV5-1	.	.	TRBJ1-5	CASSLTLMGGAQPQHF	TGCGCCAGCAGCTTAACGCTGATGGGGGGAGCGCAGCCCCAGCATTTT
TRBV5-6	.	.	TRBJ2-1	CASSSILLSYNEQFF	TGTGCCAGCAGCTCCATACTGCTCTCCTACAATGAGCAGTTCTTC
TRBV7-7	.	.	TRBJ2-3	CASSPASSTDTQYF	TGTGCCAGCAGTCCCGCATCTAGCACAGATACGCAGTATTTT
TRBV5-4	TRBD1	.	TRBJ1-6	CASSLETGGMTPLHF	TGTGCCAGCAGCTTGGAGACAGGGGGCATGACACCCCTCCACTTT
TRBV5-1	.	.	TRBJ1-2	CASSLAEGNYGYTF	TGCGCCAGCAGCTTGGCGGAGGGAAACTATGGCTACACCTTC
TRBV5-3	.	.	TRBJ1-5	CARRTGNQPQHF	TGTGCCAGACGTACGGGGAATCAGCCCCAGCATTTT
TRBV6-5	TRBD1	.	TRBJ1-2	CASRLGTGHYGYTF	TGTGCCAGCAGGCTTGGGACAGGGCACTATGGCTACACCTTC
TRBV7-9	.	few	TRBJ1-1	CASSLSTPGANTEAFF	TGTGCCAGCAGCTTAAGCACTCCCGGCGCGAACACTGAAGCTTTCTTT
TRBV5-4	.	.	TRBJ2-3	CASSRDHSPTDTQYF	TGTGCCAGCAGCCGGGACCACAGTCCCACAGATACGCAGTATTTT
TRBV11-3	TRBD2	once	TRBJ2-3	CASSISGGALDTQYF	TGTGCCAGCAGCATTAGCGGGGGGGCCTTAGATACGCAGTATTTT
TRBV29-1	TRBD1	.	TRBJ2-2	CSGKPGQGATGELFF	TGCAGCGGGAAACCGGGACAGGGGGCGACCGGGGAGCTGTTTTTT
TRBV19	.	.	TRBJ1-5	CASSSDFSNQPQHF	TGTGCCAGTAGTTCGGACTTTAGCAATCAGCCCCAGCATTTT